The rows below give T cell receptor beta chains drawn from one sample of a study of cytomegalovirus exposure and HLA in healthy donors. Sequenced by immunoSEQ multiplex PCR; TCRdb stores in-frame clones only, minus some. Here the sample spans 250,000 to 350,000 clones, about 90% being singletons. Sequencing input: PBMCs. The receptors stem from a woman under 30 in good health and CMV-seronegative. The CDR3 runs from the conserved cysteine through the conserved F or W. D genes are given only for firm matches. Size values are once, few and many counts, or a class for expanded clones, and some rows have none.

j_call,v_call,d_call,clone_size,cdr3_aa,cdr3_nt
TRBJ2-3,TRBV7-6,-,-,CASTPRGQPNRDTQYF,TGTGCCAGCACCCCTAGAGGGCAGCCAAACCGAGATACGCAGTATTTT
TRBJ2-7,TRBV2,-,-,CASSERTARSYEQYF,TGTGCCAGCAGTGAAAGGACAGCCCGCTCCTACGAGCAGTACTTC
TRBJ1-1,TRBV5-1,-,-,CASSSAQGAPEAFF,TGCGCCAGCAGCTCGGCCCAGGGTGCCCCTGAAGCTTTCTTT
TRBJ2-7,TRBV29-1,TRBD1,few,CSVEGTGGNEQYF,TGCAGCGTTGAAGGGACAGGGGGCAACGAGCAGTACTTC
TRBJ2-1,TRBV6-5,TRBD2,-,CASSYGGGGNEQFF,TGTGCCAGCAGTTACGGCGGGGGGGGCAATGAGCAGTTCTTC
TRBJ1-5,TRBV7-3,-,-,CASSPLGQPQHF,TGTGCCAGCAGCCCCCTCGGGCAGCCCCAGCATTTT
TRBJ2-7,TRBV14,TRBD1,-,CASSQVHRGPQYF,TGTGCCAGCAGCCAAGTCCACAGGGGGCCGCAGTACTTC
TRBJ2-3,TRBV5-3,TRBD1,-,CARGPEQGCGDTQYF,TGTGCCAGAGGCCCCGAACAGGGGTGTGGAGATACGCAGTATTTT
TRBJ2-5,TRBV7-8,TRBD1,-,CASSLRDRGLREQYF,TGTGCCAGCAGCTTACGGGACAGGGGGCTCAGGGAGCAGTACTTC
TRBJ2-7,TRBV27,-,-,CASGLQGYSYEQYF,TGTGCCAGCGGCCTCCAGGGCTACTCCTACGAGCAGTACTTC
TRBJ2-7,TRBV7-9,TRBD1,once,CSSSSRDRATHEQYF,TGTTCCAGCAGCTCCCGGGACAGGGCTACCCACGAGCAGTACTTC
TRBJ2-5,TRBV5-4,TRBD1,-,CATHPGQGGETQYF,TGTGCCACCCACCCGGGACAGGGAGGAGAGACCCAGTACTTC
TRBJ1-2,TRBV28,-,-,CASSLIGGRGYGYTF,TGTGCCAGCAGTTTAATAGGGGGACGGGGCTATGGCTACACCTTC
TRBJ1-2,TRBV6-5,-,-,CASHDRHYGYTF,TGTGCCAGCCATGACAGGCACTATGGCTACACCTTC
TRBJ2-5,TRBV5-1,TRBD1,-,CASSEGQELQETQYF,TGCGCCAGCAGCGAGGGACAGGAATTACAAGAGACCCAGTACTTC
TRBJ2-5,TRBV9,TRBD2,few,CASSVGTSGVQETQYF,TGTGCCAGCAGCGTCGGGACTAGCGGGGTCCAAGAGACCCAGTACTTC
TRBJ2-7,TRBV5-4,TRBD2,-,CASSIGLAGLYEQYF,TGTGCCAGCAGCATCGGACTAGCGGGGCTTTACGAGCAGTACTTC
TRBJ2-1,TRBV14,TRBD2,once,CASSQDPASGAYEQFF,TGTGCCAGCAGCCAAGATCCCGCTAGCGGGGCGTACGAGCAGTTCTTC
TRBJ2-7,TRBV6-6,TRBD1,-,CASSYSGQGSYEQYF,TGTGCCAGCAGTTACTCGGGACAGGGGTCCTACGAGCAGTACTTC
TRBJ1-4,TRBV19,TRBD1,-,CASSRGQGQEKLFF,TGTGCCAGTAGTCGGGGACAGGGGCAGGAAAAACTGTTTTTT
TRBJ2-7,TRBV27,TRBD2,-,CASSPGTSGTYEQYF,TGTGCCAGCAGTCCCGGGACTAGCGGGACCTACGAGCAGTACTTC
TRBJ1-4,TRBV4-1,-,-,CASSQDQKSGSEKLFF,TGCGCCAGCAGCCAAGATCAGAAGTCGGGGAGTGAAAAACTGTTTTTT
TRBJ1-1,TRBV12-5,-,-,CASGLVAGTEAFF,TGTGCTAGTGGCCTCGTGGCAGGCACTGAAGCTTTCTTT
TRBJ2-5,TRBV4-2,-,-,CASSQGRRGPQETQYF,TGTGCCAGCAGCCAAGGACGACGGGGTCCCCAAGAGACCCAGTACTTC
TRBJ2-3,TRBV2,TRBD2,few,CASILAGGLGSTDTQYF,TGTGCCAGCATACTAGCGGGGGGCCTAGGAAGCACAGATACGCAGTATTTT
TRBJ2-3,TRBV7-8,TRBD2,-,CASKPGLAAWVGDTQYF,TGTGCCAGCAAACCGGGACTAGCGGCATGGGTGGGAGATACGCAGTATTTT
TRBJ2-7,TRBV28,TRBD1,-,CASRSTGIPYEQYF,TGTGCCAGCAGATCGACAGGGATCCCCTACGAGCAGTACTTC
TRBJ1-1,TRBV5-6,TRBD1,few,CASSFWGPGTGENTEAFF,TGTGCCAGCAGCTTTTGGGGCCCCGGGACAGGGGAGAACACTGAAGCTTTCTTT
TRBJ2-2,TRBV6-5,-,once,CASSYSTGNTGELFF,TGTGCCAGCAGTTACTCGACAGGGAACACCGGGGAGCTGTTTTTT
TRBJ1-2,TRBV5-1,-,-,CASSLGQGVTYGYTF,TGCGCCAGCAGCTTGGGTCAGGGTGTCACCTATGGCTACACCTTC
TRBJ2-7,TRBV7-9,TRBD1,-,CASSLPDRGIYEQYF,TGTGCCAGCAGCTTGCCGGACAGGGGGATCTACGAGCAGTACTTC
TRBJ1-2,TRBV7-6,-,-,CATSLQEINYGYTF,TGTGCCACCTCGCTACAGGAAATTAACTATGGCTACACCTTC
TRBJ1-2,TRBV6-6,-,few,CASLLSDGLSGGYTF,TGTGCCAGCCTCCTCTCGGACGGCCTTTCGGGGGGCTACACCTTC
TRBJ2-7,TRBV5-4,-,-,CASSWAGTGAEQYF,TGTGCCAGCAGCTGGGCAGGGACTGGGGCCGAGCAGTACTTC
TRBJ2-7,TRBV5-4,TRBD1,-,CASSPQGQGNSYEQYF,TGTGCCAGCAGCCCCCAGGGACAGGGAAACTCCTACGAGCAGTACTTC
TRBJ2-1,TRBV11-1,-,-,CASSLLPSNEQFF,TGTGCCAGCAGCTTACTTCCTAGCAATGAGCAGTTCTTC
TRBJ2-1,TRBV28,TRBD2,-,CASTEAGGPHNEQFF,TGTGCCAGCACCGAAGCGGGGGGGCCCCACAATGAGCAGTTCTTC
TRBJ1-2,TRBV7-9,TRBD1,-,CASITTGTDPLYGYTF,TGTGCCAGCATCACCACCGGGACAGACCCGCTCTATGGCTACACCTTC
TRBJ2-1,TRBV30,TRBD2,-,CACAWWGGGAGNEQFF,TGTGCCTGTGCCTGGTGGGGCGGGGGGGCCGGCAATGAGCAGTTCTTC
TRBJ2-5,TRBV2,TRBD1,-,CASGTGNGETQYF,TGTGCCAGCGGGACAGGGAATGGAGAGACCCAGTACTTC
TRBJ1-5,TRBV19,TRBD1,few,CASSFSTGNQPQHF,TGTGCCAGTTCTTTCTCGACAGGGAATCAGCCCCAGCATTTT
TRBJ1-2,TRBV6-1,-,-,CASSDSGGIYGYTF,TGTGCCAGCAGTGATTCGGGGGGGATCTATGGCTACACCTTC